The present entry profiles one TCR beta chain with its context. The antigen is not known. This sample includes further DNA sequences coding for the same CDR3. Vbeta (60) and Jbeta (13) primers were used in the PCR. Original handling: An analysis that came later counted 80 million or so unique TCR beta chains, approximately 10 million shared. The protocol was immunoSEQ multiplex PCR, while the TCRdb copy is restricted to in-frame clones and leaves out a portion. V and J calls and clone size are as listed in that table; D and trimming were resolved from the DNA. The sample includes approximately 42,000 clones. Germline CDR1 reads SGHAT; CDR2 reads FQNNGV. Trimming cost V 5 bases and J 2 bases, with 3 bases left between them. The CDR3 totals 11 residues. This sample is drawn from a study of cytomegalovirus exposure and HLA in healthy donors. Study conclusions and caveats: Specificity for CMV antigens was confirmed in vitro for a few of the CMV-associated chains. Further analysis was carried out later, and it showed several of the most significant clusters appearing linked to common viral pathogens. TCR beta V- and J-gene trimming, according to a later analysis, was linked to a missense DCLRE1C variant.

Sequenced material: PBMCs. The chain joins TRBV11-2 to TRBJ2-5; D gene unclear. The receptor was derived from a male donor in good health and CMV-seronegative. The chain's CDR3 is CASSLQETQYF. CDR3 nucleotides: TGTGCCAGCAGCCTACAAGAGACCCAGTACTTC.